This TCR beta chain was identified during a study of CD8+CD57+ T cells in acquired aplastic anemia. Sequenced patients had shown CD8+CD57+ cell expansion by flow cytometry. The sample holds many counts of this clonotype. Genomic DNA served as template for TCR beta VDJ and CDR3 profiling. TCRdb reanalysed the reads using MiXCR and keeps one entry per CDR3 protein. In the table there are hundreds of thousands of distinct CDR3 sequences, around 32% of which are singletons. Germline-derived CDR1 and CDR2 are ENHRY and SYGVKD. The V gene lost 5 bases and the J gene lost 15 bases, with 17 bases spanning the gap. This CDR3 is 12 amino acids long.

This chain uses TRBV10-3 with TRBJ2-1, with D possibly being TRBD2 (6 bases). This TCR was sampled from a human donor with aplastic anemia. Sequencing used sorted CD4+, CD8+, or CD8+CD57+ T cells (not recorded which) from PBMCs. CDR3 loop: CAISRDSLRGFF. In DNA, the CDR3 is TGTGCCATCAGTCGGGACTCCCTCCGGGGGTTCTTC.